One sample yielded the 10 T cell receptor beta chains listed below, sequenced in a study of T cells in Graves' hyperthyroidism and ophthalmopathy. RNA transcripts gave rise to amplified TCR beta CDR3 regions. The HTBI primer set was used in a first-round RT-PCR of the TCR CDR3. TCRdb redid the calling of the multiplex PCR reads with MiXCR, one entry per CDR3 protein. Among 600,000 to 700,000 distinct CDR3 sequences, 45% were seen once, and the ten largest hold less than 8.5%. Sequences were obtained from peripheral blood or thyroid tissue (not recorded which). The receptors shown here come from an adult man with Graves' disease, either hyperthyroidism or ophthalmopathy (not recorded which).

This clonotype was counted between two and nine times. The chain carries TRBV6-6 and TRBJ2-7; 12 bases line up with TRBD1. Germline CDR1 and CDR2: MNHNY and SVGAGI (reference sequence). V trimming: 2 bases; J trimming: 5 bases; junction bases outside the gene matches: 1. The CDR3 contains 14 residues. The CDR3 loop reads CASSYGTGGDEQYF. CDR3 coding DNA: TGTGCCAGCAGTTACGGGACAGGGGGCGACGAGCAGTACTTC.

This clonotype was picked up a small number of times. This chain links TRBV20-1 with TRBJ1-5; 9 nucleotides match TRBD1. The CDR3 extends over 13 amino acids. Germline trimming cut 5 bases from V and 4 bases from J; bases unmatched to any gene: 3. Germline values: CDR1 DFQATT, CDR2 SNEGSKA (reference sequence). CDR3 protein: CSAWTGANQPQHF. The CDR3 coding sequence is TGCAGTGCTTGGACAGGGGCAAATCAGCCCCAGCATTTT.

This clonotype was observed a single time. This chain uses TRBV9 with TRBJ1-4; 7 positions agree with TRBD1. Looked up from germline, CDR1 is SGDLS and CDR2 is YYNGEE. After removal of 4 bases from V and 0 bases from J, the junction contained 12 bases not matched to a gene. This CDR3 region has 18 residues. DNA of the CDR3: TGTGCCAGCAGCTCGTCCGGGACAGAAGGCGCAACTAATGAAAAACTGTTTTTT. Translated: CASSSSGTEGATNEKLFF.

This clonotype was recorded many times. The chain combines TRBV7-9 with TRBJ1-2, with TRBD1 identical over 7 bases. This CDR3 region has 12 residues. CDR1 is SEHNR and CDR2 is FQNEAQ in the germline V gene (reference sequence). The junction had 5 bases not matched to a gene; V was cut back by 5 bases and J by 8 bases. DNA of the CDR3: TGTGCCAGCAGCATGACAGGGCAGGGCTACACCTTC. Its protein is CASSMTGQGYTF.

The chain combines TRBV7-6 with TRBJ1-4, with D maybe TRBD1 (5 bases). With 5 bases removed from V and 5 bases from J, the gap between germline ends came to 12 bases. Germline V gene lookup returns CDR1 SGHVS and CDR2 FNYEAQ. The CDR3 totals 14 residues. The chain's CDR3 is CASSPRDENEKLFF. DNA for the CDR3: TGTGCCAGCAGCCCCCGGGACGAGAATGAAAAACTGTTTTTT.

At least ten counts were recorded for this clonotype. The rearrangement joins TRBV7-6 to TRBJ1-1; D ambiguous. The CDR3 contains 14 residues. Germline V gene sequence: CDR1 SGHVS, CDR2 FNYEAQ. The V end was cut by 3 bases, the J end by 4 bases, with 12 bases between. CDR3 coding DNA: TGTGCCAGCAGCTTGGGTGGGCTTAGCACTGAAGCTTTCTTT. Its protein is CASSLGGLSTEAFF. Variable domain in full (rest from reference TRBV7-6 and TRBJ1-1): GAGVSQSPRYKVTKRGQDVALRCDPISGHVSLYWYRQALGQGPEFLTYFNYEAQQDKSGLPNDRFSAERPEGSISTLTIQRTEQRDSAMYRCASSLGGLSTEAFFGQGTRLTVV.

This clonotype was detected only a few times. The junction departs from germline at one end; a sequencing error may be responsible. The chain employs TRBV5-1 and TRBJ2-7; no clear D gene. The CDR3 has 14 residues. Germline V gives CDR1 SGHRS, CDR2 YFSETQ. The DNA for the CDR3 is TGCGCCAGCAGCGGTGGTGGAGTCTCCCACGAGCAGTACTTC. Translated: CASSGGGVSHEQYF.

The genes are TRBV12-3 or TRBV12-4 and TRBJ1-1, with D unresolved. The CDR3 is made up of 12 amino acids. Deletions cut 3 bases from V and 9 bases from J, with 11 bases between. The CDR3 DNA sequence: TGTGCCAGCAGTTTTAGGGAAGGTAAAGCTTTCTTT. It yields the protein CASSFREGKAFF.

The rearrangement uses TRBV7-9 and TRBJ1-2; perhaps TRBD1 as D (6 bases). The CDR3 contains 15 residues. V was pared by 5 bases and J by 0 bases, with 13 bases between. Germline V gene lookup returns CDR1 SEHNR and CDR2 FQNEAQ (reference sequence). The CDR3 region has the DNA TGTGCCAGCAGCGCAGGGACACACGCTAACTATGGCTACACCTTC. It specifies CASSAGTHANYGYTF.

This clonotype was detected only a few times. The genes are TRBV20-1 and TRBJ2-5; TRBD2 is a possible D gene (6 bases). This CDR3 has 16 amino acids. Germline V gives CDR1 DFQATT, CDR2 SNEGSKA (reference sequence). Deletions cut 1 base from V and 1 base from J, with 16 bases between. The CDR3 DNA follows: TGCAGTGCTAGAGGGAAAACTAGCAGGTCCCAAGAGACCCAGTACTTC. Protein sequence: CSARGKTSRSQETQYF.